This TCR beta chain was recorded in a study of glioma-infiltrating T cells after dendritic cell vaccination. Overall study context: Dendritic cells derived from monocytes and pulsed with autologous tumor lysate formed the vaccine.

Repertoires were generated with immunoSEQ multiplex PCR, while TCRdb's copy carries only in-frame clones and drops some. The sample records almost 90,000 clones, around 86% being singletons. This CDR3 region has 15 residues. Germline V lookup: CDR1 SGHVS, CDR2 FQNEAQ. The V end lost 3 bases, the J end lost 7 bases, and 16 bases lay between the germline ends. Regarding time point: after dendritic cell vaccination, including at tumor progression/relapse. The rearrangement uses TRBV7-8 and TRBJ1-5; D perhaps matches TRBD1 (6 bases). This receptor was taken from a human donor with glioblastoma. Sequencing was performed on blood, taken after dendritic cell vaccination. CDR3 DNA: TGTGCCAGCAGCTTGGACAGTGCCGGGGGGCAGCCCCAGCATTTT. It is translated as CASSLDSAGGQPQHF.